Listed below are T cell receptor beta chains from one sample, sequenced in a study of T cell clonotyping in hematopoietic cell transplantation. The protocol was immunoSEQ multiplex PCR, while the TCRdb copy is restricted to in-frame clones and leaves out a portion. The profile shows 45,000 or so clones, roughly 85% of them singletons. The input for sequencing was peripheral blood mononuclear cells, taken before stem cell transplant. The source is a man aged 55 to 70 with myelodysplastic syndrome. Some clones in this sample may be carry-over from other donors' samples. Both conserved end residues are part of each CDR3. A D gene is named only where the DNA matches it firmly. Clone size is shown for a subset of rows, as once, few, many or a class of expanded clone.

abundance: -
d_gene: -
v_gene: TRBV11-2
j_gene: TRBJ2-7
CDR3aa: CASARGFEQYF
CDR3nt: TGTGCCAGCGCTAGGGGCTTTGAGCAGTACTTC

abundance: -
d_gene: TRBD1
v_gene: TRBV19
j_gene: TRBJ1-5
CDR3aa: CASSILDRGQYQPQHF
CDR3nt: TGTGCCAGTAGTATACTCGACAGGGGGCAATATCAGCCCCAGCATTTT

abundance: -
d_gene: TRBD1
v_gene: TRBV6-5
j_gene: TRBJ1-2
CDR3aa: CASRLMGQGEGYTF
CDR3nt: TGTGCCAGCAGGCTGATGGGACAGGGCGAGGGCTACACCTTC

abundance: -
d_gene: -
v_gene: TRBV7-7
j_gene: TRBJ2-5
CDR3aa: CASSTLGEETQYF
CDR3nt: TGTGCTAGCAGCACCCTTGGGGAAGAGACCCAGTACTTC

abundance: -
d_gene: TRBD1
v_gene: TRBV19
j_gene: TRBJ1-1
CDR3aa: CATTGGNTEAFF
CDR3nt: TGTGCCACGACAGGGGGGAACACTGAAGCTTTCTTT

abundance: -
d_gene: TRBD1
v_gene: TRBV7-3
j_gene: TRBJ1-1
CDR3aa: CASSLTGGGTEAFF
CDR3nt: TGTGCCAGCAGCTTAACAGGGGGCGGGACTGAAGCTTTCTTT

abundance: -
d_gene: -
v_gene: TRBV7-9
j_gene: TRBJ1-2
CDR3aa: CASSLGEDGYTF
CDR3nt: TGTGCCAGCAGCTTAGGAGAGGATGGCTACACCTTC

abundance: -
d_gene: -
v_gene: TRBV19
j_gene: TRBJ2-2
CDR3aa: CASTKGRPNTGELFF
CDR3nt: TGTGCCAGTACAAAGGGTAGGCCGAACACCGGGGAGCTGTTTTTT

abundance: -
d_gene: -
v_gene: TRBV6-6
j_gene: TRBJ1-6
CDR3aa: CASSAPPPAPLHF
CDR3nt: TGTGCCAGCAGTGCCCCGCCCCCGGCACCCCTCCACTTT

abundance: -
d_gene: -
v_gene: TRBV6-5
j_gene: TRBJ2-3
CDR3aa: CASTSPGTDTQYF
CDR3nt: TGTGCCAGCACTTCGCCGGGGACAGATACGCAGTATTTT

abundance: once
d_gene: -
v_gene: TRBV30
j_gene: TRBJ1-2
CDR3aa: CAWTSVTAASGYTF
CDR3nt: TGTGCCTGGACCAGCGTGACGGCGGCGAGTGGCTACACCTTC

abundance: -
d_gene: TRBD1
v_gene: TRBV14
j_gene: TRBJ2-7
CDR3aa: CASSQAGQGSFYEQYF
CDR3nt: TGTGCCAGCAGCCAAGCGGGACAGGGGAGTTTTTACGAGCAGTACTTC

abundance: -
d_gene: -
v_gene: TRBV7-9
j_gene: TRBJ1-1
CDR3aa: CASSSLVNWATEAFF
CDR3nt: TGTGCCAGCAGCTCTCTCGTTAATTGGGCCACTGAAGCTTTCTTT

abundance: -
d_gene: -
v_gene: TRBV2
j_gene: TRBJ2-7
CDR3aa: CASTRNLGAVTYEQYF
CDR3nt: TGTGCCAGCACCCGGAATTTGGGGGCCGTAACCTACGAGCAGTACTTC

abundance: -
d_gene: TRBD2
v_gene: TRBV5-1
j_gene: TRBJ2-5
CDR3aa: CASSPGGGSETQYF
CDR3nt: TGCGCCAGCAGCCCCGGGGGGGGCTCAGAGACCCAGTACTTC

abundance: -
d_gene: -
v_gene: TRBV28
j_gene: TRBJ2-2
CDR3aa: CASSLDGELFF
CDR3nt: TGTGCCAGCAGTTTAGACGGGGAGCTGTTTTTT

abundance: -
d_gene: TRBD1
v_gene: TRBV15
j_gene: TRBJ1-3
CDR3aa: CATSRGRGQGGSGNTIYF
CDR3nt: TGTGCCACCAGCAGAGGTCGAGGACAGGGAGGGTCTGGAAACACCATATATTTT

abundance: -
d_gene: -
v_gene: TRBV28
j_gene: TRBJ2-3
CDR3aa: CASSLSGDTQYF
CDR3nt: TGTGCCAGCAGTTTATCGGGAGATACGCAGTATTTT

abundance: few
d_gene: -
v_gene: TRBV7-6
j_gene: TRBJ1-6
CDR3aa: CASSLDSSRGSPLHF
CDR3nt: TGTGCCAGCAGCCTGGACAGTTCCCGGGGCTCACCCCTCCACTTT

abundance: -
d_gene: TRBD2
v_gene: TRBV2
j_gene: TRBJ2-2
CDR3aa: CASGLAGGHTGELFF
CDR3nt: TGTGCCAGCGGTCTAGCGGGGGGCCACACCGGGGAGCTGTTTTTT

abundance: -
d_gene: TRBD1
v_gene: TRBV7-2
j_gene: TRBJ2-5
CDR3aa: CASSPHRGVGQETQYF
CDR3nt: TGTGCCAGCAGCCCGCACAGGGGGGTTGGCCAAGAGACCCAGTACTTC

abundance: -
d_gene: TRBD2
v_gene: TRBV28
j_gene: TRBJ2-5
CDR3aa: CASSFIGRGGRETQYF
CDR3nt: TGTGCCAGCAGCTTTATCGGGCGGGGGGGCCGGGAGACCCAGTACTTC

abundance: -
d_gene: -
v_gene: TRBV6-5
j_gene: TRBJ2-2
CDR3aa: CASSYNPFDLSGELFF
CDR3nt: TGTGCCAGCAGTTACAACCCCTTCGACTTATCCGGGGAGCTGTTTTTT

abundance: -
d_gene: -
v_gene: TRBV14
j_gene: TRBJ2-2
CDR3aa: CASSRARRELFF
CDR3nt: TGTGCCAGCAGCAGGGCTCGTCGGGAGCTGTTTTTT

abundance: few
d_gene: -
v_gene: TRBV27
j_gene: TRBJ1-4
CDR3aa: CASSSATGFGEKLFF
CDR3nt: TGTGCCAGCAGTTCGGCCACGGGCTTCGGGGAAAAACTGTTTTTT

abundance: -
d_gene: -
v_gene: TRBV19
j_gene: TRBJ1-6
CDR3aa: CASSIGSAANNSPLHF
CDR3nt: TGTGCCAGTAGTATCGGGTCAGCAGCTAATAATTCACCCCTCCACTTT

abundance: -
d_gene: -
v_gene: TRBV13
j_gene: TRBJ1-2
CDR3aa: CASRRTGYYGYTF
CDR3nt: TGTGCCAGCAGGCGCACAGGGTATTATGGCTACACCTTC

abundance: -
d_gene: TRBD2
v_gene: TRBV5-1
j_gene: TRBJ2-3
CDR3aa: CASSLLAGQRRDTQYF
CDR3nt: TGCGCCAGCAGCCTATTAGCGGGACAAAGGCGGGATACGCAGTATTTT

abundance: -
d_gene: -
v_gene: TRBV7-2
j_gene: TRBJ2-3
CDR3aa: CASSSTDTQYF
CDR3nt: TGTGCCAGCAGCTCCACAGATACGCAGTATTTT

abundance: -
d_gene: -
v_gene: TRBV6-6
j_gene: TRBJ1-1
CDR3aa: CASSLLGTEAFF
CDR3nt: TGTGCCAGCAGCCTATTGGGCACTGAAGCTTTCTTT

abundance: once
d_gene: -
v_gene: TRBV19
j_gene: TRBJ1-1
CDR3aa: CATSPLGGRYTEAFF
CDR3nt: TGTGCCACATCCCCGCTCGGGGGGCGCTACACTGAAGCTTTCTTT

abundance: -
d_gene: -
v_gene: TRBV30
j_gene: TRBJ1-6
CDR3aa: CAWNWGTDSPLHF
CDR3nt: TGTGCCTGGAATTGGGGGACGGATTCACCCCTCCACTTT

abundance: few
d_gene: -
v_gene: TRBV19
j_gene: TRBJ2-3
CDR3aa: CASSKQGNRDTQYF
CDR3nt: TGTGCCAGTAGTAAACAGGGTAATCGCGATACGCAGTATTTT

abundance: -
d_gene: -
v_gene: TRBV10-3
j_gene: TRBJ1-1
CDR3aa: CAISESRDAEAFF
CDR3nt: TGTGCCATCAGTGAGTCCCGCGACGCTGAAGCTTTCTTT

abundance: -
d_gene: -
v_gene: TRBV28
j_gene: TRBJ2-5
CDR3aa: CASSKGGSQETQYF
CDR3nt: TGTGCCAGCAGCAAAGGTGGGTCCCAAGAGACCCAGTACTTC

abundance: -
d_gene: TRBD1
v_gene: TRBV28
j_gene: TRBJ1-2
CDR3aa: CASSRDRASGYTF
CDR3nt: TGTGCCAGCAGTCGGGACAGGGCAAGTGGCTACACCTTC

abundance: -
d_gene: -
v_gene: TRBV7-2
j_gene: TRBJ1-2
CDR3aa: CASSPSTPSYGYTF
CDR3nt: TGTGCCAGCAGCCCATCCACACCTAGCTATGGCTACACCTTC

abundance: -
d_gene: -
v_gene: TRBV14
j_gene: TRBJ1-1
CDR3aa: CASSQGVIAFF
CDR3nt: TGTGCCAGCAGCCAGGGGGTGATAGCTTTCTTT

abundance: -
d_gene: TRBD1
v_gene: TRBV6-5
j_gene: TRBJ2-5
CDR3aa: CASSYQGAVETQYF
CDR3nt: TGTGCCAGCAGTTACCAGGGGGCGGTTGAGACCCAGTACTTC

abundance: -
d_gene: -
v_gene: TRBV9
j_gene: TRBJ2-3
CDR3aa: CASSVEGGETDTQYF
CDR3nt: TGTGCCAGCAGCGTAGAGGGGGGCGAGACAGATACGCAGTATTTT

abundance: -
d_gene: TRBD1
v_gene: TRBV6-5
j_gene: TRBJ2-2
CDR3aa: CASRSTGGGTGELFF
CDR3nt: TGTGCCAGCAGGAGTACAGGGGGTGGCACCGGGGAGCTGTTTTTT

abundance: -
d_gene: -
v_gene: TRBV5-1
j_gene: TRBJ2-7
CDR3aa: CASSLEASYYEQYF
CDR3nt: TGCGCCAGCAGCTTGGAGGCTAGCTACTACGAGCAGTACTTC

abundance: -
d_gene: TRBD1
v_gene: TRBV11-3
j_gene: TRBJ1-1
CDR3aa: CASSLDGTGGTEAFF
CDR3nt: TGTGCCAGCAGCTTAGACGGGACAGGGGGAACTGAAGCTTTCTTT

abundance: -
d_gene: TRBD1
v_gene: TRBV7-9
j_gene: TRBJ1-1
CDR3aa: CASSSGQGSSEAFF
CDR3nt: TGTGCCAGCAGCTCGGGACAGGGGAGCTCTGAAGCTTTCTTT

abundance: -
d_gene: -
v_gene: TRBV5-1
j_gene: TRBJ2-3
CDR3aa: CASALAPGVDTQYF
CDR3nt: TGCGCCAGCGCCCTCGCCCCGGGGGTAGATACGCAGTATTTT

abundance: few
d_gene: TRBD1
v_gene: TRBV18
j_gene: TRBJ1-1
CDR3aa: CASSPGQDTEAFF
CDR3nt: TGTGCCAGCTCACCGGGACAGGACACTGAAGCTTTCTTT

abundance: once
d_gene: -
v_gene: TRBV10-3
j_gene: TRBJ1-2
CDR3aa: CAIRTTAGANYGYTF
CDR3nt: TGTGCCATCAGGACGACGGCTGGGGCTAACTATGGCTACACCTTC

abundance: -
d_gene: TRBD2
v_gene: TRBV2
j_gene: TRBJ2-7
CDR3aa: CASSEGLAGLRDEQYF
CDR3nt: TGTGCCAGCAGTGAGGGGCTAGCGGGCCTCCGGGACGAGCAGTACTTC

abundance: -
d_gene: -
v_gene: TRBV28
j_gene: TRBJ1-1
CDR3aa: CASRGRKNTEAFF
CDR3nt: TGTGCCAGCAGGGGACGGAAGAACACTGAAGCTTTCTTT

abundance: once
d_gene: TRBD1
v_gene: TRBV7-2
j_gene: TRBJ2-2
CDR3aa: CASSYRTGNTGELFF
CDR3nt: TGTGCCAGCAGTTATAGGACAGGGAACACCGGGGAGCTGTTTTTT

abundance: once
d_gene: -
v_gene: TRBV7-2
j_gene: TRBJ2-7
CDR3aa: CASSLVSAYEQYF
CDR3nt: TGTGCCAGCAGCTTAGTGAGCGCCTACGAGCAGTACTTC

abundance: -
d_gene: TRBD2
v_gene: TRBV25-1
j_gene: TRBJ2-7
CDR3aa: CASRFGGYEQYF
CDR3nt: TGTGCCAGCAGATTCGGGGGGTACGAGCAGTACTTC

abundance: -
d_gene: TRBD2
v_gene: TRBV11-2
j_gene: TRBJ2-7
CDR3aa: CASSPGTSGASEQYF
CDR3nt: TGTGCCAGCAGCCCCGGGACTAGCGGGGCGTCCGAGCAGTACTTC

abundance: -
d_gene: -
v_gene: TRBV7-6
j_gene: TRBJ2-7
CDR3aa: CASSFTGSREQYF
CDR3nt: TGTGCCAGCAGCTTTACAGGGTCGCGGGAGCAGTACTTC

abundance: -
d_gene: -
v_gene: TRBV6-6
j_gene: TRBJ2-3
CDR3aa: CASSLRGAFVDTQYF
CDR3nt: TGTGCCAGCAGTCTCAGGGGGGCCTTTGTGGATACGCAGTATTTT